Sequencing of this T cell receptor (beta chain) was carried out in a study of cytomegalovirus exposure and HLA in healthy donors. Per germline, CDR1 SEHNR and CDR2 FQNEAQ (reference sequence). The CDR3 is made up of 13 amino acids. Unmatched junction bases numbered 9, after V lost 6 bases and J lost 8 bases. The PCR ran on 60 Vbeta and 13 Jbeta primers. Original methodology: Later work found approximately 87 million unique TCR beta chains, with 9.5 million to 14 million shared. Clones were sequenced by immunoSEQ multiplex PCR, and TCRdb holds only the in-frame ones, with some missing. The V and J calls and clone size were taken over from that table, and D and trimming were inferred from the DNA. Of 200,000 or so clones detected, approximately 78% appear once; the ten largest clones hold less than 0.85%.

The rearrangement uses TRBV7-9 and TRBJ1-1; 7 bases align to TRBD1. The origin of this receptor is a woman younger than 30 in good health and CMV-seronegative. Source material: PBMCs. This CDR3 reads CASSATGPAEAFF. In DNA, the CDR3 is TGTGCCAGCAGTGCGACAGGGCCCGCGGAAGCTTTCTTT.